Listed here are 31 T cell receptor beta chains from one sample, sequenced in a study of blood T cell repertoires in COVID-19. Only in-frame clones appear in the TCRdb table, and some are missing; sequencing was by immunoSEQ multiplex PCR. The sample yields approximately 60,000 clones, around 76% seen once. Sequencing input: peripheral blood. The source of these receptors is a woman in her sixties with acute or convalescent COVID-19.

J is TRBJ1-5 and V is TRBV6-6; possible D gene TRBD1, 6 bases. From germline, CDR1 is MNHNY and CDR2 SVGAGI (reference sequence). V lost 5 bases to trimming and J lost 0 bases, with 8 bases between them. This CDR3 contains 14 residues. The CDR3: CASSRTDSNQPQHF. CDR3 nucleotides: TGTGCCAGCAGTCGGACAGATAGCAATCAGCCCCAGCATTTT.

J is TRBJ1-5 and V is TRBV6-5, with D uncertain. The CDR3 loop spans 13 amino acids. Germline-derived CDR1 and CDR2 are MNHEY and SVGAGI. Trimming removed 6 bases from V and 3 bases from J, with 9 bases in between. CDR3: CASRFRFNQPQHF. The DNA of the CDR3 is TGTGCCAGCAGATTCAGGTTCAATCAGCCCCAGCATTTT.

The chain employs TRBV24-1 and TRBJ2-3; the match to TRBD2 covers 11 bases. Germline CDR1 reads KGHDR; CDR2 reads SFDVKD. J lost 4 bases, V lost 4 bases, and 9 bases had no gene match. This CDR3 has 17 amino acids. Written as DNA, the CDR3 is TGTGCCACCAGTGAGGGCCGGGGACTAGCGGCCGCAGATACGCAGTATTTT. Translating it yields CATSEGRGLAAADTQYF.

A single count supports this clone. The chain carries TRBV7-7 and TRBJ2-3, with D tentatively TRBD1 (6 bases). The V end was cut by 5 bases, the J end by 6 bases, with 18 bases between. The CDR3 sequence is 15 residues long. Germline CDR1 reads SSHAT; CDR2 reads FNYEAQ (reference sequence). This CDR3 reads CASSNTGPAGDTQYF. The CDR3 DNA sequence: TGTGCCAGCAGCAACACAGGGCCCGCGGGCGATACGCAGTATTTT.

The V gene is TRBV28, the J gene TRBJ1-3; 7 positions match TRBD1. In germline, CDR1 is MDHEN, CDR2 SYDVKM. The J segment lost 1 base and the V segment lost 6 bases, leaving 6 bases of the junction unmatched. The CDR3 spans 15 residues. The CDR3 loop is CASSQIQGSGNTIYF. The CDR3 DNA sequence: TGTGCCAGCAGCCAAATACAGGGGTCTGGAAACACCATATATTTT.

V is TRBV5-8 and J is TRBJ2-1, with TRBD1 matching over 9 bases. Germline lookup yields CDR1 SGHTS and CDR2 YDEGEE. V lost 3 bases and J lost 15; bases outside the gene matches: 4. This CDR3 is built from 11 residues. CDR3 in amino acids: CASSWDREPFF. The CDR3 nucleotides read TGTGCCAGCAGCTGGGACAGGGAACCGTTCTTC.

The chain recombines TRBV7-9 with TRBJ1-6; 9 nucleotides align to TRBD1. The germline V gene encodes CDR1 SEHNR and CDR2 FQNEAQ (reference sequence). This CDR3 region has 14 residues. V gave up 5 bases and J gave up 8 bases; unmatched junction bases: 4. CDR3 sequence: CASSQGQGHSPLHF. The CDR3, as DNA: TGTGCCAGCAGCCAGGGACAGGGTCATTCACCCCTCCACTTT.

This chain uses TRBV3-1 (or the pseudogene TRBV3-2) with TRBJ2-3, with 9 bases aligning to TRBD2. This CDR3 is built from 19 residues. Germline V CDR1 and CDR2: LGHDT, YNNKEL (reference sequence). V lost 0 bases to trimming and J lost 0 bases; unmatched junction nucleotides: 10. This CDR3 reads CASSQDFLAGFTSTDTQYF. CDR3 DNA: TGTGCCAGCAGCCAAGATTTTCTAGCGGGGTTCACTAGCACAGATACGCAGTATTTT.

The chain combines TRBV20-1 with TRBJ1-1, with D perhaps matching TRBD1 (6 bases). The CDR3 is made up of 11 amino acids. Per germline, CDR1 DFQATT and CDR2 SNEGSKA (reference sequence). V was clipped by 5 bases and J by 8 bases, with 12 bases between them. The CDR3 nucleotides are TGCAGTGCTGCCCAGGGGCGGGAAGCTTTCTTT. Translation gives CSAAQGREAFF.

The chain combines TRBV9 with TRBJ2-5, with 8 bases matching TRBD2. CDR1 and CDR2 (germline): SGDLS, YYNGEE. After removal of 4 bases from V and 4 bases from J, the junction contained 9 bases not matched to a gene. The CDR3 spans 15 residues. CDR3 DNA: TGTGCCAGCAGCCCCCGGGGGGGGGTAGGAGAGACCCAGTACTTC. Amino acid sequence: CASSPRGGVGETQYF.

This clone was recorded a few times. V is TRBV10-3 and J is TRBJ1-2; the match to TRBD1 covers 11 bases. Germline V gene sequence: CDR1 ENHRY, CDR2 SYGVKD. The ends lost 7 bases at V and 6 bases at J; junction bases unmatched: 7. The CDR3 has 14 amino acids. The CDR3 DNA reads as TGTGCCATCACTAGGACAGGGGGCGCGGATGGCTACACCTTC. It is translated as CAITRTGGADGYTF.

The chain links TRBV27 to TRBJ2-2, with TRBD1 matching over 8 bases. Germline CDR1 reads MNHEY; CDR2 reads SMNVEV (reference sequence). The CDR3 consists of 14 residues. Losses at the gene ends were 3 bases for V and 4 bases for J; bases not matched to a gene: 1. The CDR3 is CASSLGTGTGELFF. For the CDR3, the DNA is TGTGCCAGCAGTTTGGGGACAGGCACCGGGGAGCTGTTTTTT.

The chain links TRBV5-1 to TRBJ2-1; 10 bases map to TRBD1. Per the germline V gene, CDR1 is SGHRS and CDR2 is YFSETQ. V was clipped by 3 bases and J by 7 bases; unmatched bases: 1. The CDR3 totals 13 residues. The CDR3 DNA is TGCGCCAGCAGCTGGACAGGGGGGAATGAGCAGTTCTTC. As protein: CASSWTGGNEQFF.

This clone was seen only once. V usage is TRBV3-1 (or the pseudogene TRBV3-2) and J usage is TRBJ2-6, with TRBD1 matching over 8 bases. Germline CDR1 and CDR2: LGHDT and YNNKEL (reference sequence). This CDR3 spans 17 amino acids. The trim removed 1 base at V and 2 bases at J, leaving 4 bases unmatched. The CDR3 spells CASSQVTGVTGANVLTF. In DNA form, the CDR3 reads TGTGCCAGCAGCCAAGTGACAGGGGTGACTGGGGCCAACGTCCTGACTTTC.

The chain joins TRBV5-1 to TRBJ1-1, with D uncertain. The CDR3 loop spans 15 amino acids. In germline, CDR1 is SGHRS, CDR2 YFSETQ. V was cut by 0 bases and J by 6 bases, with 15 bases left in between. CDR3 bases: TGCGCCAGCAGCTTGGTTAATGGGCCCCCTTCTGAAGCTTTCTTT. It is translated as CASSLVNGPPSEAFF.

This clone has just a few counts. This chain joins TRBV9 and TRBJ2-7, with D uncertain. Trimming pared 3 bases from V and 5 bases from J, leaving 9 bases between. The CDR3 runs 12 residues. Germline V gives CDR1 SGDLS, CDR2 YYNGEE. CDR3 in DNA: TGTGCCAGCAGCGGACCGGGTGACGAGCAGTACTTC. Amino acids: CASSGPGDEQYF.

This clone has just a few counts. The V gene is TRBV2, the J gene TRBJ1-3; D uncertain. The CDR3 has 15 residues. V lost 5 bases and J 0 bases, leaving 11 bases between the germline ends. In germline, CDR1 is SNHLY, CDR2 FYNNEI. The CDR3 DNA reads TGTGCCAGCAGTCCCTATACCCGCTCTGGAAACACCATATATTTT. Residues: CASSPYTRSGNTIYF. Supplemented by reference TRBV2 and TRBJ1-3, the full variable domain reads EPEVTQTPSHQVTQMGQEVILRCVPISNHLYFYWYRQILGQKVEFLVSFYNNEISEKSEIFDDQFSVERPDGSNFTLKIRSTKLEDSAMYFCASSPYTRSGNTIYFGEGSWLTVV.

CDR3 bases: TGTGCCAGCAGAGACAGGGAAGCTTTCTTT. Its protein product is CASRDREAFF. The V call is TRBV12-3 or TRBV12-4, the J call TRBJ1-1; weak D call: TRBD1 (6 bases). Trimming took off 6 bases at V and 8 bases at J, with 7 bases between the two ends. The CDR3 contains 10 residues.

J is TRBJ1-1 and V is TRBV7-8, with D perhaps TRBD1 (5 bases). The germline V gene has CDR1 SGHVS and CDR2 FQNEAQ. V lost 6 bases, J lost 0 bases, and 11 bases lay in between. The length of the CDR3 is 14 residues. DNA of the CDR3: TGTGCCAGCAGTTTGCAGGGCATGAACACTGAAGCTTTCTTT. Translated: CASSLQGMNTEAFF.

The genes are TRBV6-1 and TRBJ1-5; 8 nucleotides line up with TRBD1. This CDR3 region has 19 residues. Germline V gene data show CDR1 as MNHNS and CDR2 as SASEGT. The trim removed 4 bases at V and 1 base at J, leaving 15 bases unmatched. DNA for the CDR3: TGTGCCAGCAGTGTAAGGACACAGGACAGGGTATTAAGCAATCAGCCCCAGCATTTT. This sequence encodes CASSVRTQDRVLSNQPQHF.

This clone was found a few times. The gene calls are TRBV7-2 and TRBJ2-6; D uncertain. This CDR3 contains 14 residues. CDR1 is SGHTA, CDR2 FQGNSA, per germline. Trimming took 7 bases from V and 0 from J, leaving 7 bases between them. CDR3 region: CASTPNSGANVLTF. The CDR3 DNA is TGTGCCAGCACCCCCAACTCTGGGGCCAACGTCCTGACTTTC. The whole variable domain, remainder taken from reference TRBV7-2 and TRBJ2-6, is GAGVSQSPSNKVTEKGKDVELRCDPISGHTALYWYRQSLGQGLEFLIYFQGNSAPDKSGLPSDRFSAERTGGSVSTLTIQRTQQEDSAVYLCASTPNSGANVLTFGAGSRLTVL.

This chain connects TRBV7-9 to TRBJ2-7, with D possibly being TRBD1 (5 bases). Deletions cut 10 bases from V and 4 bases from J, with 11 bases between. This CDR3 has 11 amino acids. Germline V gives CDR1 SEHNR, CDR2 FQNEAQ (reference sequence). CDR3 protein: CATIQGYEQYF. Written as DNA, the CDR3 is TGTGCCACTATTCAGGGTTACGAGCAGTACTTC.

The gene calls are TRBV2 and TRBJ2-3; D is possibly TRBD2 (6 bases). Trimming left V 3 bases short and J 5 bases short, with 12 bases between. The CDR3 is made up of 14 amino acids. Looked up from germline, CDR1 is SNHLY and CDR2 is FYNNEI. DNA of the CDR3: TGTGCCAGCAGTGATCGGAGGGCTGGAGATACGCAGTATTTT. This gives the protein CASSDRRAGDTQYF.

This clone was picked up a small number of times. V and J are TRBV2 and TRBJ1-2; 8 positions agree with TRBD1. The junction had 6 bases not matched to a gene; V was cut back by 5 bases and J by 1 base. Germline loops: CDR1 SNHLY, CDR2 FYNNEI. This CDR3 has 15 amino acids. The chain's CDR3 is CASSSDRGLNYGYTF. The DNA of the CDR3 is TGTGCCAGCAGTTCCGACAGGGGACTTAACTATGGCTACACCTTC.

The V call is TRBV19, the J call TRBJ2-7; unclear D gene. The V and J ends lost 1 base and 3 bases respectively, with 7 bases between them. Per the germline V gene, CDR1 is LNHDA and CDR2 is SQIVND (reference sequence). CDR3 length: 13 amino acids. The CDR3 nucleotides read TGTGCCAGTAGTATAGTCACATTCTACGAGCAGTACTTC. It specifies CASSIVTFYEQYF.

This clone was observed a few times. The rearrangement joins TRBV3-1 (or the pseudogene TRBV3-2) to TRBJ2-7, with TRBD2 as a possible D gene (5 bases). The CDR3 extends over 13 amino acids. Trimming stripped 1 base from V and 2 bases from J, with 6 bases between. The germline V gene encodes CDR1 LGHDT and CDR2 YNNKEL (reference sequence). DNA of the CDR3: TGTGCCAGCAGCCAAGGGGGAGCCTACGAGCAGTACTTC. Its protein is CASSQGGAYEQYF.

This rearrangement joins TRBV7-2 to TRBJ2-7, with TRBD2 matching 11 bases. With 6 bases clipped from V and 7 bases from J, the junction kept 5 bases outside the gene matches. There are 13 residues in the CDR3. The V gene's germline CDR1 is SGHTA and CDR2 FQGNSA. CDR3 DNA sequence: TGTGCCAGCAGGACTAGCGGGGCGGGGGAGCAGTACTTC. Encoded protein: CASRTSGAGEQYF.

The V and J genes are TRBV7-9 and TRBJ1-2, with 7 bases matching TRBD1. The trim removed 6 bases at V and 5 bases at J, leaving 15 bases unmatched. The germline gives CDR1 SEHNR, CDR2 FQNEAQ (reference sequence). This CDR3 has 16 residues. The CDR3 region is CASRSFDRAVIYGYTF. The CDR3 DNA is TGTGCCAGCAGATCTTTTGACAGGGCCGTTATATATGGCTACACCTTC. Supplemented by reference TRBV7-9 and TRBJ1-2, the full variable domain reads DTGVSQNPRHKITKRGQNVTFRCDPISEHNRLYWYRQTLGQGPEFLTYFQNEAQLEKSRLLSDRFSAERPKGSFSTLEIQRTEQGDSAMYLCASRSFDRAVIYGYTFGSGTRLTVV.

The rearrangement links TRBV5-5 to TRBJ2-7, with no clear D. The CDR3 has 11 residues. Looked up from germline, CDR1 is SGHKS and CDR2 is YYEKEE (reference sequence). With 5 bases removed from V and 3 bases from J, the gap between germline ends came to 6 bases. Here the CDR3 reads CASRQDYEQYF. CDR3 nucleotides: TGTGCCAGCAGACAAGACTACGAGCAGTACTTC.

The chain employs TRBV5-1 and TRBJ2-5; TRBD1 might be the D (6 bases). CDR3 size: 14 residues. V lost 5 bases and J 5 bases, leaving 16 bases between the germline ends. Germline V gene lookup returns CDR1 SGHRS and CDR2 YFSETQ. The chain's CDR3 is CASSLSHREETQYF. The CDR3 coding sequence is TGCGCCAGCAGTTTAAGCCACAGGGAGGAGACCCAGTACTTC.

This clone was recorded a few times. This chain joins TRBV21-1 and TRBJ2-7; TRBD1 reflects the table's D call only, with no check against the DNA. TRBV21-1 is shown as a pseudogene. The CDR3 sequence is 17 residues long. The DNA for the CDR3 is TGTGCCAGCAGCAAAAAAATGGGGGGACAGGTCTTCTACGAGCAGTACTTC. Translating it yields CASSKKMGGQVFYEQYF.